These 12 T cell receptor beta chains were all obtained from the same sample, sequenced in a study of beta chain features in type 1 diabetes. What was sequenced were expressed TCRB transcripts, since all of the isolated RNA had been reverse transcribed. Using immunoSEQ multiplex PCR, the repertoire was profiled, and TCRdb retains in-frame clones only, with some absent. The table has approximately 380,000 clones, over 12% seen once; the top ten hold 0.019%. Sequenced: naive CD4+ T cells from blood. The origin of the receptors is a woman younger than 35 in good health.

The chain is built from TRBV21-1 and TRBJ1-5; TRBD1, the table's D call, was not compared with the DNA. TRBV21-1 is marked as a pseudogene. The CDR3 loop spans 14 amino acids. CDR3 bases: TGTGCCAGCAGTACAGGGAGAGGTAATCAGCCCCAGCATTTT. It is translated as CASSTGRGNQPQHF.

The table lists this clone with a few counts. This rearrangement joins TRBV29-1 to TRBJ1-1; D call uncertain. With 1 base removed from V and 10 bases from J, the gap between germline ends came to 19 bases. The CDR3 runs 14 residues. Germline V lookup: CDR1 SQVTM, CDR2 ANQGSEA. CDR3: CSVEAGIGPGRAFF. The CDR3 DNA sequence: TGCAGCGTTGAAGCGGGGATCGGGCCTGGTCGAGCTTTCTTT.

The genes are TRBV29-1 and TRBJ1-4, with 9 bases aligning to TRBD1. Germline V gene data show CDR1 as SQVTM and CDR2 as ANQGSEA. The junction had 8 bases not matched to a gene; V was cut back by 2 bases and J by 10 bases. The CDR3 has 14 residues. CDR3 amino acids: CSVETDGQGRKLFF. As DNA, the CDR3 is TGCAGCGTTGAAACTGATGGACAGGGGAGAAAACTGTTTTTT.

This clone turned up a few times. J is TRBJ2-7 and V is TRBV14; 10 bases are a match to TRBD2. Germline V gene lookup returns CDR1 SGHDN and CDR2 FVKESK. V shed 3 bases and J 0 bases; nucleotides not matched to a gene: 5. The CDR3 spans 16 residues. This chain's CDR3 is CASSHPSGSLSYEQYF. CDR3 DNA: TGTGCCAGCAGCCATCCTAGCGGGAGTCTCTCCTACGAGCAGTACTTC.

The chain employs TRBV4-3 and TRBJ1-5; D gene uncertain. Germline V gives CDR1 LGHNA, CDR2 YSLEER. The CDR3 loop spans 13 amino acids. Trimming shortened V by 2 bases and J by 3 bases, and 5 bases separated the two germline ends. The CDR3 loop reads CASSQSPNQPQHF. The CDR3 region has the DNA TGCGCCAGCAGCCAAAGCCCCAATCAGCCCCAGCATTTT.

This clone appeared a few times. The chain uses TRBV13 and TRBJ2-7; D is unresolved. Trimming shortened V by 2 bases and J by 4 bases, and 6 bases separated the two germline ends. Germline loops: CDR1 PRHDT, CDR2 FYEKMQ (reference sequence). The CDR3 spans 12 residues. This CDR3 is CASSLTRYEQYF. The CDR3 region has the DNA TGTGCCAGCAGCTTAACCCGGTACGAGCAGTACTTC.

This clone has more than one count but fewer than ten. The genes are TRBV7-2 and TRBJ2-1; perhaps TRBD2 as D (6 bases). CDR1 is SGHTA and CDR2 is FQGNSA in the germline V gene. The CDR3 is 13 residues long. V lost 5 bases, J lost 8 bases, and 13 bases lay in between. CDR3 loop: CASSPLREDEQFF. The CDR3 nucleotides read TGTGCCAGCAGCCCCTTAAGGGAGGATGAGCAGTTCTTC.

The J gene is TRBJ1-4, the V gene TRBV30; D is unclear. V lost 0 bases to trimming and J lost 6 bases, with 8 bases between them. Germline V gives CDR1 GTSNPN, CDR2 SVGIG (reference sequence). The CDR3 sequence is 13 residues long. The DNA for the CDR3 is TGTGCCTGGAGTGTATCTGAGTATGAAAAACTGTTTTTT. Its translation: CAWSVSEYEKLFF.

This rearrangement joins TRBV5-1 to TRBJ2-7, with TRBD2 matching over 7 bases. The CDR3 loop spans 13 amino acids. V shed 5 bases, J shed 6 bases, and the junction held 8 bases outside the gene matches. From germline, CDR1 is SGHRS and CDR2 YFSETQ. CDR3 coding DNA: TGCGCCAGCAGAGCCCCCGCGGGAGCCGAGCAGTACTTC. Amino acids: CASRAPAGAEQYF.

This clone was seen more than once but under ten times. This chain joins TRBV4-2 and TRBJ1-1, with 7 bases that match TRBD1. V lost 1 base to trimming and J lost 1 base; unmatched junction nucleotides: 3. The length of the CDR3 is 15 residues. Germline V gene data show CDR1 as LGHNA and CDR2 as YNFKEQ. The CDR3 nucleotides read TGTGCCAGCAGCCAAGGACAGGGACCGAACACTGAAGCTTTCTTT. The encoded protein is CASSQGQGPNTEAFF.

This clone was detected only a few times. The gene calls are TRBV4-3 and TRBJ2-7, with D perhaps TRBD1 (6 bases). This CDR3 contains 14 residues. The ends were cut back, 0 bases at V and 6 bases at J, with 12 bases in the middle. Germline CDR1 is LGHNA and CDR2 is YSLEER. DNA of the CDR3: TGCGCCAGCAGCCAAGATACAGGGATAGGCGAGCAGTACTTC. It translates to CASSQDTGIGEQYF.

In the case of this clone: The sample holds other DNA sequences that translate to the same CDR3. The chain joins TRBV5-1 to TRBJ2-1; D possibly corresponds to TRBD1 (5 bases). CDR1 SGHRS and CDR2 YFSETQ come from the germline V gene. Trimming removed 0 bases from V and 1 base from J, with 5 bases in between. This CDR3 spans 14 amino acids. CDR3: CASSLGQSYNEQFF. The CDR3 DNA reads TGCGCCAGCAGCTTGGGACAGTCCTACAATGAGCAGTTCTTC.